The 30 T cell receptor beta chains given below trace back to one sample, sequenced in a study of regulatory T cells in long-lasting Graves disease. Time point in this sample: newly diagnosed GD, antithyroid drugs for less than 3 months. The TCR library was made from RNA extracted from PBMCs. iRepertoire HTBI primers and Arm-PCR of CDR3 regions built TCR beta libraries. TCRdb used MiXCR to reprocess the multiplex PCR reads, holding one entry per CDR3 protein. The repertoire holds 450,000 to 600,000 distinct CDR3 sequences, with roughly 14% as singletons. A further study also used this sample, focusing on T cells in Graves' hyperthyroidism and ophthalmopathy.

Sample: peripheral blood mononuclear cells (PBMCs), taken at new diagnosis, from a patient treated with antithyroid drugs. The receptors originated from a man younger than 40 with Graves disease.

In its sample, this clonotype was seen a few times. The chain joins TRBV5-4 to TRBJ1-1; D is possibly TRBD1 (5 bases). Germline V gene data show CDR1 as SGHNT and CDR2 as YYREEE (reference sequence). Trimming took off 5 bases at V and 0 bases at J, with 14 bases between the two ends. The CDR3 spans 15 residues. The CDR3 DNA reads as TGTGCCAGCAGTCTCTCCGGCAGGGTGAACACTGAAGCTTTCTTT. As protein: CASSLSGRVNTEAFF.

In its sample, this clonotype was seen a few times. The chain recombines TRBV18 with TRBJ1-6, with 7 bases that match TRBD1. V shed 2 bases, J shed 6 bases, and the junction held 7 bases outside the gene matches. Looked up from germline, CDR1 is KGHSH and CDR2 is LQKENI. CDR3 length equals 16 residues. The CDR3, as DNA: TGTGCCAGCTCACCAAACGGGAACAGGGGTAATTCACCCCTCCACTTT. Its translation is CASSPNGNRGNSPLHF. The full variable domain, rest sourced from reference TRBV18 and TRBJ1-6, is NAGVMQNPRHLVRRRGQEARLRCSPMKGHSHVYWYRQLPEEGLKFMVYLQKENIIDESGMPKERFSAEFPKEGPSILRIQQVVRGDSAAYFCASSPNGNRGNSPLHFGNGTRLTVT.

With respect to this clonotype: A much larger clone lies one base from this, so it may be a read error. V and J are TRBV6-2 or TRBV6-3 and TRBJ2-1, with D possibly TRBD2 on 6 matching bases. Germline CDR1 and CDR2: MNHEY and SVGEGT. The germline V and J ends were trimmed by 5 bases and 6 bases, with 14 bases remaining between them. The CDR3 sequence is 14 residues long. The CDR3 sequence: CASSHLGGANEQFF. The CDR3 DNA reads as TGTGCCAGCAGTCATCTCGGCGGGGCCAATGAGCAGTTCTTC.

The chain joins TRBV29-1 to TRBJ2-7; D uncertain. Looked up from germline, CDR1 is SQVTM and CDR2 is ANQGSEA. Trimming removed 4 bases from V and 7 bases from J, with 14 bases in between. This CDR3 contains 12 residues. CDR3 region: CSVGSGLEEQYF. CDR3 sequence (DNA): TGCAGCGTTGGTTCCGGCCTGGAGGAGCAGTACTTC.

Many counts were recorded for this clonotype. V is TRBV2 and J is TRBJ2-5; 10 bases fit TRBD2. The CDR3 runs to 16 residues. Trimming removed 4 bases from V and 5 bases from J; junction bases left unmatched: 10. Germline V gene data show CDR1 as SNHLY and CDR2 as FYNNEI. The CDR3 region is CASSASGRARGETQYF. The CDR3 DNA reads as TGTGCCAGCAGTGCGAGCGGGAGGGCCAGAGGTGAGACCCAGTACTTC.

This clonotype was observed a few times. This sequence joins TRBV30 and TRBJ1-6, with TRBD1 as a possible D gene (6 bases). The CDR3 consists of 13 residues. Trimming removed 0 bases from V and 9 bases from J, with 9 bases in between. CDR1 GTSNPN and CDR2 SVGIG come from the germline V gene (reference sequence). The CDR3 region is CAWSVQGRSPLHF. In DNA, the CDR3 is TGTGCCTGGAGTGTACAGGGCCGTTCACCCCTCCACTTT. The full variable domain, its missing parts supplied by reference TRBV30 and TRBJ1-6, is SQTIHQWPATLVQPVGSPLSLECTVEGTSNPNLYWYRQAAGRGLQLLFYSVGIGQISSEVPQNLSASRPQDRQFILSSKKLLLSDSGFYLCAWSVQGRSPLHFGNGTRLTVT.

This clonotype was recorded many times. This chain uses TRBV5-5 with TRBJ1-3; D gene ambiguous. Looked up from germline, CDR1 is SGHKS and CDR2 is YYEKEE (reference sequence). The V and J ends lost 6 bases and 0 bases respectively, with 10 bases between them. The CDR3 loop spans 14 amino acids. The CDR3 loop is CASTSLDSGNTIYF. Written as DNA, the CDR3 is TGTGCCAGCACTTCCCTCGACTCTGGAAACACCATATATTTT.

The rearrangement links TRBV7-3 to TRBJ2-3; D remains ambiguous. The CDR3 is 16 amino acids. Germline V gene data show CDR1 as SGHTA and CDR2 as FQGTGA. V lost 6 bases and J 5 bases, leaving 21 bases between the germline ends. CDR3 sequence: CASSSVGGKKLDTQYF. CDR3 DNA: TGTGCCAGCAGTTCGGTTGGCGGAAAAAAATTAGATACGCAGTATTTT. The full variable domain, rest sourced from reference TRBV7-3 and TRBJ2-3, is GAGVSQTPSNKVTEKGKYVELRCDPISGHTALYWYRQSLGQGPEFLIYFQGTGAADDSGLPNDRFFAVRPEGSVSTLKIQRTERGDSAVYLCASSSVGGKKLDTQYFGPGTRLTVL.

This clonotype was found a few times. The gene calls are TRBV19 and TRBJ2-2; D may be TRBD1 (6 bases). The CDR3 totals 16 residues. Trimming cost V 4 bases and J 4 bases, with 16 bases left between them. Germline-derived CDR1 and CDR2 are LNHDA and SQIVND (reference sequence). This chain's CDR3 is CASSTPQGMGTGELFF. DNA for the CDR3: TGTGCCAGTAGTACTCCTCAGGGGATGGGCACCGGGGAGCTGTTTTTT.

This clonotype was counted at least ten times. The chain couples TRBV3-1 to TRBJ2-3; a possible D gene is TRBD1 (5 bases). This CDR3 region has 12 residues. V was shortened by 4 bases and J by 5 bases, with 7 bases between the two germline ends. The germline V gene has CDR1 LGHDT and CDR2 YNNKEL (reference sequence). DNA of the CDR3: TGTGCCAGCAGCCGGCAGGGAGATACGCAGTATTTT. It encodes CASSRQGDTQYF.

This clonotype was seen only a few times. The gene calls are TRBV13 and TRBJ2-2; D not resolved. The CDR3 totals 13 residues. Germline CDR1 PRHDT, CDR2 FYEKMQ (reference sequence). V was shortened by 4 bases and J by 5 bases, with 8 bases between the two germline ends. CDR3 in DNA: TGTGCCAGCAGCTCTCAACCAACCGGGGAGCTGTTTTTT. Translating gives CASSSQPTGELFF.

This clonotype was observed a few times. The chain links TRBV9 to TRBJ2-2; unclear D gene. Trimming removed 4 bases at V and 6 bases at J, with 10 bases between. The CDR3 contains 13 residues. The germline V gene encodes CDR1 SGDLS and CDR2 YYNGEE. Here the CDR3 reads CASSFYSAGELFF. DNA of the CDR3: TGTGCCAGCAGCTTTTATTCGGCCGGGGAGCTGTTTTTT.

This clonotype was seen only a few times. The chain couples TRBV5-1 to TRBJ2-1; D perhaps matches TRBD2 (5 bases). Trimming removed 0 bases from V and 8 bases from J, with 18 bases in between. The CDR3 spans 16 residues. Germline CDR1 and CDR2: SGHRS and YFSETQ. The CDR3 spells CASSLEQLARSDEQFF. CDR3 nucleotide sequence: TGCGCCAGCAGCTTGGAGCAGCTAGCACGGAGCGATGAGCAGTTCTTC.

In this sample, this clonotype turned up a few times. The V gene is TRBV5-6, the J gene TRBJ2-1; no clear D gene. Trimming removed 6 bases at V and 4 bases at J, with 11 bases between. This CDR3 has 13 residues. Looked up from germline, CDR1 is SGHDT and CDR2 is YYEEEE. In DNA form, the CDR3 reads TGTGCCAGCACCCCCGCCGGATACAATGAGCAGTTCTTC. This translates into CASTPAGYNEQFF.

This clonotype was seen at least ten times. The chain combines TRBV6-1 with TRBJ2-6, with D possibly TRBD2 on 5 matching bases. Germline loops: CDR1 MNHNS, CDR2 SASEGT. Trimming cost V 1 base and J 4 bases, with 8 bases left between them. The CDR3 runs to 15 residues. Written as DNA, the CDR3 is TGTGCCAGCAGTGAAGGAGGGTCAGGGGCCAACGTCCTGACTTTC. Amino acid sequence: CASSEGGSGANVLTF.

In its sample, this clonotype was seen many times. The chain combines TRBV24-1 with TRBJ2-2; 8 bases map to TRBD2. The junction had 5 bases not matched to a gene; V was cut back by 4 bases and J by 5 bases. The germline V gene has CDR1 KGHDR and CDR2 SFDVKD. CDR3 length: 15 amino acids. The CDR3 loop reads CATSDGGRSTGELFF. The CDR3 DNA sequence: TGTGCCACCAGTGACGGCGGGAGGTCTACCGGGGAGCTGTTTTTT.

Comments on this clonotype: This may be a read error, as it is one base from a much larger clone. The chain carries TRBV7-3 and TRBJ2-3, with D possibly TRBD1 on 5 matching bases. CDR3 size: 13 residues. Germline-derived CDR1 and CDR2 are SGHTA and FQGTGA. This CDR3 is CPSSPRVTDTQYF. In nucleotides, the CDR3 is TGTCCCAGCAGCCCCAGGGTCACAGATACGCAGTATTTT.

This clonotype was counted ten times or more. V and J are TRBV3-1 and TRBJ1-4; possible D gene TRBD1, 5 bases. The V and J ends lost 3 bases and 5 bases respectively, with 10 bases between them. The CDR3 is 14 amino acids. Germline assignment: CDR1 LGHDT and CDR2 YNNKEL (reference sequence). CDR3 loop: CASSQRGSNEKLFF. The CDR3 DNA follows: TGTGCCAGCAGCCAGAGGGGCTCAAATGAAAAACTGTTTTTT.

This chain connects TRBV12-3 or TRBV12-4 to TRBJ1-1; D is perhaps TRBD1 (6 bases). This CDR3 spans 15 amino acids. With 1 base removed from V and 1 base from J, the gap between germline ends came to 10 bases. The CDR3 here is CASSLVGGANTEAFF. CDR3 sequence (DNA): TGTGCCAGCAGTTTAGTCGGGGGCGCGAACACTGAAGCTTTCTTT.

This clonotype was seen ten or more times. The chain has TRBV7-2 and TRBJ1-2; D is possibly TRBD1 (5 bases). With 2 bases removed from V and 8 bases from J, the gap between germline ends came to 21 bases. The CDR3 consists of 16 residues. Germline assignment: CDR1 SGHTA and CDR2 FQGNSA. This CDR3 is CASSLLGGGFLDGYTF. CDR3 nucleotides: TGTGCCAGCAGCTTATTGGGGGGTGGGTTCCTGGACGGCTACACCTTC.

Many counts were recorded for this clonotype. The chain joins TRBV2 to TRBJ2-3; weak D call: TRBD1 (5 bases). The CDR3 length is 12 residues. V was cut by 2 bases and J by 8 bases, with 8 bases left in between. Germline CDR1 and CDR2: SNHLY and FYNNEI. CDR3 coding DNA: TGTGCCAGCAGTGAATATAGGGGTACGCAGTATTTT. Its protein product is CASSEYRGTQYF.

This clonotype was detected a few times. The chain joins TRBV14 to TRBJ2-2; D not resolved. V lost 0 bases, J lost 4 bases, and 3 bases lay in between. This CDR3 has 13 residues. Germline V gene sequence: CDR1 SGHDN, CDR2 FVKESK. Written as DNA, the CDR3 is TGTGCCAGCAGCCAAGACAGCACCGGGGAGCTGTTTTTT. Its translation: CASSQDSTGELFF.

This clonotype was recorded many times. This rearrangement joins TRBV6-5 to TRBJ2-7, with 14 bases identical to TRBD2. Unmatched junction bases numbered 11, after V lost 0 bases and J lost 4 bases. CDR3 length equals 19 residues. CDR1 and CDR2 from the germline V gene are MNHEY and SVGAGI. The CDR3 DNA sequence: TGTGCCAGCAGTTACTCGGGGACTAGCGGGAGTGTTGGTTGGTACGAGCAGTACTTC. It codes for CASSYSGTSGSVGWYEQYF.

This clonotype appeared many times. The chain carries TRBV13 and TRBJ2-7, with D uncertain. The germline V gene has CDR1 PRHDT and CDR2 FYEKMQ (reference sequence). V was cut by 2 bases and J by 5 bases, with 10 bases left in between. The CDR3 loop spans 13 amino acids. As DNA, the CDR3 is TGTGCCAGCAGCTTACGAAGTTTGGACGAGCAGTACTTC. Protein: CASSLRSLDEQYF.

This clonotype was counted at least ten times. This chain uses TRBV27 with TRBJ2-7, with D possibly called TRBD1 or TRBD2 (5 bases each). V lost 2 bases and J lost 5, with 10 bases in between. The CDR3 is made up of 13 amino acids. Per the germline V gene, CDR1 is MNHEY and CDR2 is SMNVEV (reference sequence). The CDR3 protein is CASSLIGADEQYF. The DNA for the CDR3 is TGTGCCAGCAGTTTAATCGGGGCTGACGAGCAGTACTTC.

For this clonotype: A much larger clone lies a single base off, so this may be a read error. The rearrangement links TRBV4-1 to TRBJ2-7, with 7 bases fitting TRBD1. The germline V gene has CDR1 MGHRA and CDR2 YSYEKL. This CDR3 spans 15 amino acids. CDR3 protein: CASSQGQGGLYEQCF. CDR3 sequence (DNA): TGCGCCAGCAGCCAAGGACAGGGTGGTCTTTACGAGCAGTGCTTC.

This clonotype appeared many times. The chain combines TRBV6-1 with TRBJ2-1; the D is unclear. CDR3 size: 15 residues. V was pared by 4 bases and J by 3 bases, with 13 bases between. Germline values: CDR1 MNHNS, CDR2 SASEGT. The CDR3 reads CASSGRPGFYNEQFF. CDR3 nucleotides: TGTGCCAGCAGTGGCAGGCCTGGGTTCTACAATGAGCAGTTCTTC.

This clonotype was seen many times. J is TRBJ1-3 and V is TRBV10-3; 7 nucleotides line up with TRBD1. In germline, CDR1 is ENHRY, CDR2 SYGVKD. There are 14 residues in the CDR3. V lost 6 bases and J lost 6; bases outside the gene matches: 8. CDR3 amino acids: CAIRRGRDVNTIYF. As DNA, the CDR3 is TGTGCCATCAGAAGGGGGCGCGATGTAAACACCATATATTTT.

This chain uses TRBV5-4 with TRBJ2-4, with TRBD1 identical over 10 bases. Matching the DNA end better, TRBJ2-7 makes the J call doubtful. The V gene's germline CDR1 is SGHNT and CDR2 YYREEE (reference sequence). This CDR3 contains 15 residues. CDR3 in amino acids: CASSLNGQGAYEQYF. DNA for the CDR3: TGTGCCAGCAGCTTGAACGGACAGGGGGCCTACGAGCAGTACTTC.

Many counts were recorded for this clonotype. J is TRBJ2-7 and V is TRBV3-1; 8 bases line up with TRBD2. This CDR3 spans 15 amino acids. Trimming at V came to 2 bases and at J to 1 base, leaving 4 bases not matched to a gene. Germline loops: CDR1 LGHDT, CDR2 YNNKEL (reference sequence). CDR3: CASSQSASGSYEQYF. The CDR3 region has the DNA TGTGCCAGCAGCCAATCGGCTAGCGGGTCCTACGAGCAGTACTTC.